These T cell receptor beta chains were read from a single sample in a study of control samples from healthy donors and cancer patients. Profiling relied on immunoSEQ multiplex PCR, and the TCRdb table lists in-frame clones only, not all of them. The sample has about 85,000 clones, about 89% seen once. The sequenced sample consisted of blood. These receptors were obtained from a woman aged 60 to 75 in good health. The CDR3 runs from the conserved cysteine through the conserved F or W. The order of the fields is D gene, CDR3 length, J gene, clone size, V gene, CDR3 protein, CDR3 DNA. D genes are given only for firm matches. For some rows the clone size is stated as once, few or many, or as a class when expanded; others skip it.

TRBD1 | 17 | TRBJ1-5 | - | TRBV19 | CASTRTGGMGSNQPQHF | TGTGCCAGTACCCGGACAGGGGGCATGGGTAGCAATCAGCCCCAGCATTTT
TRBD1 | 15 | TRBJ1-5 | once | TRBV11-3 | CASSPDRGGNQPQHF | TGTGCCAGCAGCCCGGACAGGGGTGGCAATCAGCCCCAGCATTTT
- | 15 | TRBJ1-2 | - | TRBV18 | CASSVGQIILQGYTF | TGTGCCAGCTCAGTCGGACAGATAATCCTCCAGGGCTACACCTTC
- | 19 | TRBJ1-2 | - | TRBV10-3 | CAISVSVDSGKTSDYGYTF | TGTGCCATCAGTGTGAGTGTGGACAGCGGGAAAACGTCTGACTATGGCTACACCTTC
- | 13 | TRBJ2-7 | - | TRBV6-6 | CASSQTGFREQYF | TGTGCCAGCAGTCAAACAGGGTTCCGCGAGCAGTACTTC
- | 16 | TRBJ1-2 | once | TRBV27 | CASSPSSGEFNYGYTF | TGTGCCAGCAGTCCCAGCTCAGGGGAATTTAACTATGGCTACACCTTC
TRBD1 | 18 | TRBJ1-5 | once | TRBV4-1 | CASSRGDRGLWNNQPQHF | TGCGCCAGCAGCCGAGGAGACAGGGGGCTGTGGAACAATCAGCCCCAGCATTTT
TRBD1 | 15 | TRBJ1-2 | - | TRBV9 | CASSVAPGQTYGYTF | TGTGCCAGCAGCGTAGCCCCGGGACAGACCTATGGCTACACCTTC
- | 15 | TRBJ2-3 | once | TRBV6-2/TRBV6-3 | CASSYNSESTDTQYF | TGTGCCAGCAGTTATAATAGCGAGAGCACAGATACGCAGTATTTT
- | 14 | TRBJ1-2 | - | TRBV19 | CASSLAPGHYGYTF | TGTGCCAGTAGCCTCGCCCCTGGGCACTATGGCTACACCTTC
TRBD1 | 18 | TRBJ2-1 | - | TRBV11-2 | CASSLDRTGSSLLNEQFF | TGTGCCAGCAGCTTAGACCGGACAGGGTCCTCCTTACTCAATGAGCAGTTCTTC
TRBD1 | 15 | TRBJ1-1 | - | TRBV27 | CASSTRQGLDTEAFF | TGTGCCAGCAGTACAAGACAGGGACTGGACACTGAAGCTTTCTTT
- | 15 | TRBJ1-1 | - | TRBV4-1 | CASSRETTGGTEAFF | TGCGCCAGCAGCCGGGAAACGACAGGCGGAACTGAAGCTTTCTTT
TRBD2 | 16 | TRBJ2-1 | - | TRBV9 | CASSVSGSGSYNEQFF | TGTGCCAGCAGCGTTAGCGGGTCGGGCTCCTACAATGAGCAGTTCTTC
- | 15 | TRBJ1-1 | - | TRBV19 | CASSIGRGGGTEAFF | TGTGCCAGTAGTATCGGTCGCGGGGGCGGCACTGAAGCTTTCTTT
TRBD1 | 15 | TRBJ1-5 | - | TRBV27 | CASSLGQGHNQPQHF | TGTGCCAGCAGTTTAGGACAGGGCCACAATCAGCCCCAGCATTTT
- | 14 | TRBJ2-3 | - | TRBV6-1 | CASSDRGEADTQYF | TGTGCCAGCAGTGATAGGGGGGAGGCAGATACGCAGTATTTT
TRBD1 | 17 | TRBJ1-2 | - | TRBV25-1 | CASSDLRTRDSNYGYTF | TGTGCCAGCAGTGACCTCCGAACCCGGGACAGTAACTATGGCTACACCTTC
- | 15 | TRBJ1-1 | - | TRBV7-2 | CASIEQGFYNTEAFF | TGTGCCAGCATCGAACAGGGATTTTATAACACTGAAGCTTTCTTT
- | 14 | TRBJ1-1 | once | TRBV11-3 | CASSLEGGTTEAFF | TGTGCCAGCAGCTTAGAAGGCGGCACAACCGAAGCTTTCTTT
TRBD1 | 15 | TRBJ1-2 | - | TRBV4-2 | CASSQLGTGLYGYTF | TGTGCCAGCAGCCAACTCGGGACAGGGCTCTATGGCTACACCTTC
TRBD2 | 20 | TRBJ2-5 | - | TRBV28 | CASRDRFLKREAPGQETQYF | TGTGCCAGCCGCGACAGGTTTCTGAAGCGGGAGGCCCCGGGCCAAGAGACCCAGTACTTC
- | 18 | TRBJ1-3 | - | TRBV6-1 | CASSGIGGGLSSGNTIYF | TGTGCCAGCAGTGGAATCGGTGGAGGTTTAAGCTCTGGAAACACCATATATTTT
- | 13 | TRBJ1-5 | - | TRBV6-5 | CALDSTGNQPQHF | TGTGCCTTAGACAGTACCGGCAATCAGCCCCAGCATTTT
- | 15 | TRBJ2-3 | - | TRBV11-3 | CASSLEVRGKGKQYF | TGTGCCAGCAGCTTAGAAGTGCGAGGGAAAGGCAAGCAGTATTTT
- | 14 | TRBJ1-1 | - | TRBV10-3 | CAIKTEGLNTEAFF | TGTGCCATCAAAACTGAGGGCTTGAACACTGAAGCTTTCTTT